The 24 T cell receptor beta chains listed next were all sequenced from one sample in a study of blood T cell repertoires in COVID-19. Generated by immunoSEQ multiplex PCR, the TCRdb table keeps only in-frame clones and is missing some. The table lists under 300,000 clones, around 87% of them singletons. The material sequenced was PBMCs or T cells enriched from blood (not recorded which). All receptors come from a woman aged 45-65 years who had recovered from COVID-19.

This clone was detected once. The chain is built from TRBV18 and TRBJ2-1, with D perhaps TRBD2 (6 bases). The CDR3 spans 17 residues. In germline, CDR1 is KGHSH, CDR2 LQKENI. The germline V and J ends were trimmed by 3 bases and 8 bases, with 23 bases remaining between them. CDR3 in DNA: TGTGCCAGCTCACCTCCCCCGGGGACTTATAATTCTTATGAGCAGTTCTTC. It codes for CASSPPPGTYNSYEQFF.

The chain combines TRBV30 with TRBJ2-2; 9 bases are a match to TRBD1. Germline CDR1 is GTSNPN and CDR2 is SVGIG (reference sequence). The junction had 4 bases not matched to a gene; V was cut back by 2 bases and J by 3 bases. The CDR3 covers 15 residues. Here the CDR3 reads CAWSTGQGDTGELFF. The CDR3, as DNA: TGTGCCTGGAGTACGGGACAGGGAGACACCGGGGAGCTGTTTTTT.

The rearrangement joins TRBV27 to TRBJ2-1; TRBD2 matches at 11 bases. J lost 6 bases, V lost 5 bases, and 6 bases had no gene match. Germline V gene lookup returns CDR1 MNHEY and CDR2 SMNVEV (reference sequence). The CDR3 extends over 15 amino acids. Here the CDR3 DNA reads TGTGCCAGCAGTATGGGACTAGCGGCTACCAATGAGCAGTTCTTC. Protein sequence: CASSMGLAATNEQFF.

The V and J genes are TRBV3-1 (or the pseudogene TRBV3-2) and TRBJ1-4; possible D gene TRBD1, 6 bases. Germline V gene sequence: CDR1 LGHDT, CDR2 YNNKEL (reference sequence). The CDR3 has 17 amino acids. Trimming shortened V by 2 bases and J by 7 bases, and 20 bases separated the two germline ends. As DNA, the CDR3 is TGTGCCAGCAGCCAAAGTTTAGGCGGCAGGGGAGCTGAAAAACTGTTTTTT. This encodes CASSQSLGGRGAEKLFF.

The V call is TRBV5-1, the J call TRBJ2-7, with TRBD1 matching over 11 bases. CDR3 length: 15 amino acids. V lost 5 bases, J lost 3 bases, and 7 bases stayed unmatched. Germline values: CDR1 SGHRS, CDR2 YFSETQ. CDR3 loop: CASRPGQGENYEQYF. For the CDR3, the DNA is TGCGCCAGCAGGCCGGGACAGGGGGAAAACTACGAGCAGTACTTC.

This chain uses TRBV11-2 with TRBJ2-7, with 8 bases fitting TRBD1. From germline, CDR1 is SGHAT and CDR2 FQNNGV. This CDR3 has 13 residues. The trim removed 5 bases at V and 6 bases at J, leaving 6 bases unmatched. CDR3 in DNA: TGTGCCAGCAGCCCGGGACAGGACATCGAGCAGTACTTC. It encodes CASSPGQDIEQYF.

This clone was recorded once. The chain has TRBV28 and TRBJ1-1; tentatively, D is TRBD1 (5 bases). This CDR3 has 18 amino acids. Trimming stripped 3 bases from V and 1 base from J, with 21 bases between. Germline CDR1 and CDR2: MDHEN and SYDVKM. This chain's CDR3 is CASSFWVAGGNGNTEAFF. In DNA form, the CDR3 reads TGTGCCAGCAGTTTCTGGGTGGCGGGGGGTAACGGGAACACTGAAGCTTTCTTT.

The chain couples TRBV7-2 to TRBJ1-2; TRBD1 is a possible D gene (5 bases). The CDR3 totals 16 residues. Per germline, CDR1 SGHTA and CDR2 FQGNSA. V dropped 4 bases and J dropped 8 bases, with 23 bases sitting between them. CDR3 region: CASSSKTTDSHGGYTF. CDR3 nucleotide sequence: TGTGCCAGCAGCTCGAAAACCACAGACAGTCATGGGGGCTACACCTTC.

The chain uses TRBV28 and TRBJ2-2; 12 bases match TRBD2. After removal of 3 bases from V and 1 base from J, the junction contained 9 bases not matched to a gene. The CDR3 has 19 amino acids. Germline CDR1 MDHEN, CDR2 SYDVKM. The CDR3 is CASSLLVLLAGGNTGELFF. The CDR3 DNA follows: TGTGCCAGCAGTTTGTTGGTTTTACTAGCGGGAGGGAACACCGGGGAGCTGTTTTTT.

J is TRBJ2-7 and V is TRBV15, with D maybe TRBD1 (5 bases). The ends were cut back, 6 bases at V and 4 bases at J, with 16 bases in the middle. The germline gives CDR1 LNHNV, CDR2 YYDKDF (reference sequence). This CDR3 is built from 14 residues. The CDR3 region has the DNA TGTGCCACCAGAGGCATGGACATCCCATACGAGCAGTACTTC. This sequence encodes CATRGMDIPYEQYF.

V and J are TRBV6-5 and TRBJ1-2; the D gene is possibly TRBD1 (6 bases). The germline CDR1 and CDR2 sequences are MNHEY and SVGAGI. Trimming pared 5 bases from V and 6 bases from J, leaving 13 bases between. The CDR3 length is 13 residues. The CDR3 coding sequence is TGTGCCAGCAGTCGTACAGGGTACGATGGCTACACCTTC. Translating gives CASSRTGYDGYTF.

The V and J genes are TRBV7-2 and TRBJ2-5; 11 bases line up with TRBD2. The CDR3 length is 17 residues. Germline loops: CDR1 SGHTA, CDR2 FQGNSA. Unmatched junction bases numbered 6, after V lost 1 base and J lost 2 bases. The CDR3 reads CASSLEAGTSGQETQYF. The CDR3, as DNA: TGTGCCAGCAGCTTAGAGGCCGGGACTAGCGGACAAGAGACCCAGTACTTC.

This chain connects TRBV29-1 to TRBJ1-2, with 7 bases matching TRBD1. Germline values: CDR1 SQVTM, CDR2 ANQGSEA. The CDR3 totals 12 residues. The junction had 3 bases not matched to a gene; V was cut back by 7 bases and J by 1 base. The DNA for the CDR3 is TGCAGCGGGACAGGTGTTAACTATGGCTACACCTTC. Its translation is CSGTGVNYGYTF. The whole variable domain, filled in from reference TRBV29-1 and TRBJ1-2, reads SAVISQKPSRDICQRGTSLTIQCQVDSQVTMMFWYRQQPGQSLTLIATANQGSEATYESGFVIDKFPISRPNLTFSTLTVSNMSPEDSSIYLCSGTGVNYGYTFGSGTRLTVV.

This CDR3 reads CASSLTLRGSGETQYF. The CDR3 bases are TGCGCCAGCAGCTTGACACTGAGGGGGAGCGGTGAGACCCAGTACTTC. The chain combines TRBV5-1 with TRBJ2-5; possible D gene TRBD1, 6 bases. With 1 base removed from V and 5 bases from J, the gap between germline ends came to 18 bases. Germline CDR1 and CDR2: SGHRS and YFSETQ. This CDR3 contains 16 residues.

The chain links TRBV9 to TRBJ1-3; D possibly corresponds to TRBD1 (6 bases). CDR1 SGDLS and CDR2 YYNGEE come from the germline V gene. This CDR3 region has 14 residues. Trimming left V 3 bases short and J 7 bases short, with 14 bases between. CDR3 region: CASSAQGNSNTIYF. CDR3 DNA sequence: TGTGCCAGCAGCGCACAGGGTAACTCGAACACCATATATTTT.

J is TRBJ1-6 and V is TRBV28, with D perhaps TRBD1 (5 bases). Per the germline V gene, CDR1 is MDHEN and CDR2 is SYDVKM. CDR3 length equals 14 residues. V lost 4 bases, J lost 10 bases, and 14 bases lay in between. In DNA, the CDR3 is TGTGCCAGCAGTTCAACAGGTTTCAAATCACCCCTCCACTTT. The encoded protein is CASSSTGFKSPLHF.

This clone was seen more than once but under ten times. J is TRBJ2-7 and V is TRBV28; 7 positions match TRBD1. The CDR3 consists of 15 residues. Germline assignment: CDR1 MDHEN and CDR2 SYDVKM. V trimming: 6 bases; J trimming: 2 bases; junction bases outside the gene matches: 10. The CDR3 loop reads CASRTAGGPTYEQYF. DNA for the CDR3: TGTGCCAGCAGGACTGCAGGGGGACCCACCTACGAGCAGTACTTC.

This chain uses TRBV7-2 with TRBJ2-7; TRBD2 agrees at 7 bases. The CDR3 length is 15 residues. Germline trimming cut 5 bases from V and 6 bases from J; bases unmatched to any gene: 13. Germline lookup yields CDR1 SGHTA and CDR2 FQGNSA. In nucleotides, the CDR3 is TGTGCCAGCAGCCTTCTGACTAGCACAGTAAGCGAGCAGTACTTC. This encodes CASSLLTSTVSEQYF.

The genes are TRBV19 and TRBJ2-4; tentative D call: TRBD2 (6 bases). The ends were cut back, 5 bases at V and 0 bases at J, with 14 bases in the middle. CDR1 is LNHDA and CDR2 is SQIVND in the germline V gene (reference sequence). There are 16 residues in the CDR3. The CDR3 is CASSAEGRLAKNIQYF. The DNA for the CDR3 is TGTGCCAGTAGTGCGGAGGGACGGCTAGCCAAAAACATTCAGTACTTC.

This clone was picked up a small number of times. J is TRBJ1-3 and V is TRBV7-2; 7 nucleotides match TRBD1. There are 16 residues in the CDR3. The J segment lost 2 bases and the V segment lost 5 bases, leaving 9 bases of the junction unmatched. Germline assignment: CDR1 SGHTA and CDR2 FQGNSA. CDR3 region: CASSPTITGAGNTIYF. The CDR3 DNA reads as TGTGCCAGCAGCCCGACCATAACAGGGGCTGGAAACACCATATATTTT.

The chain uses TRBV7-9 and TRBJ2-1, with D unclear. Trimming left V 2 bases short and J 0 bases short, with 17 bases between. The CDR3 spans 18 residues. Germline V gene data show CDR1 as SEHNR and CDR2 as FQNEAQ (reference sequence). The CDR3 here is CASSLTISAVYSYNEQFF. CDR3 DNA sequence: TGTGCCAGCAGCTTAACCATCTCCGCGGTATACTCCTACAATGAGCAGTTCTTC.

This clone was seen more than once but under ten times. The V call is TRBV4-2, the J call TRBJ1-5; possible D gene TRBD1, 6 bases. Germline-derived CDR1 and CDR2 are LGHNA and YNFKEQ. This CDR3 spans 16 amino acids. Between the trimmed V and J ends, which lost 0 bases and 3 bases, there was a span of 12 bases. As DNA, the CDR3 is TGTGCCAGCAGCCAAGATCCAGGGACAACCAATCAGCCCCAGCATTTT. It translates to CASSQDPGTTNQPQHF.

The chain couples TRBV5-1 to TRBJ2-1; D is unclear. V lost 0 bases to trimming and J lost 1 base, with 8 bases between them. The CDR3 contains 15 residues. The germline CDR1 and CDR2 sequences are SGHRS and YFSETQ. In nucleotides, the CDR3 is TGCGCCAGCAGCTTGGTCCCGTTATCCTACAATGAGCAGTTCTTC. Amino acids: CASSLVPLSYNEQFF.

The chain is built from TRBV3-1 (or the pseudogene TRBV3-2) and TRBJ2-1, with 12 positions matching TRBD2. The V and J ends lost 4 bases and 7 bases, in that order; junction bases with no gene match: 8. Germline V gene sequence: CDR1 LGHDT, CDR2 YNNKEL (reference sequence). This CDR3 contains 16 residues. CDR3 residues: CASSRRTSGERNEQFF. The CDR3 nucleotides read TGTGCCAGCAGCCGACGGACTAGCGGGGAACGAAATGAGCAGTTCTTC.